This TCR beta chain came from a study of cytomegalovirus exposure and HLA in healthy donors. Study-wide background: The 120 or so validation repertoires, a later analysis reported, used the same platform as the roughly 610 first-cohort repertoires. Study-wide findings and caveats: There were around 160 TCR beta chains listed as cytomegalovirus-associated.

The method was immunoSEQ multiplex PCR; TCRdb's version includes in-frame clones alone and lacks a portion of them. Seen here are 110,000 to 150,000 clones, 85% to 90% observed once, and the top ten hold 9% to 9.5%. The donors were in the roughly 120-subject validation cohort; that cohort was separate from the approximately 700-subject first cohort. Turning to this clone: Its matching antigen is unknown.

Germline CDR1 and CDR2: SGHTA and FQGNSA. The CDR3 loop spans 13 amino acids. The V and J ends lost 6 bases and 1 base respectively, with 10 bases between them. The sequenced sample consisted of PBMCs. The chain employs TRBV7-2 and TRBJ2-7, with D hard to call. The receptor was derived from a woman aged 18 to 35 in good health and CMV-seropositive. CDR3 amino acids: CASSTGFSYEQYF. The DNA of the CDR3 is TGTGCCAGCAGTACGGGTTTTTCCTACGAGCAGTACTTC.